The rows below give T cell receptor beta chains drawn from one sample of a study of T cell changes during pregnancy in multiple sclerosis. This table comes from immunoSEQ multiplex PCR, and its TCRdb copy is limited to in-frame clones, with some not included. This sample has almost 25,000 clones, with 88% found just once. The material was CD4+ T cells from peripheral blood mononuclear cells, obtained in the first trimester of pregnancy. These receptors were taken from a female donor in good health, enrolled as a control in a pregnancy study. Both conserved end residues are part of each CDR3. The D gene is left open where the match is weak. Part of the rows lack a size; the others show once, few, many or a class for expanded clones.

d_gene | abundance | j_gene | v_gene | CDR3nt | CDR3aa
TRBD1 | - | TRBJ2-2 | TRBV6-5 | TGTGCCAGCAGCCGAAGACAGGGTTCAATCGGGGAGCTGTTTTTT | CASSRRQGSIGELFF
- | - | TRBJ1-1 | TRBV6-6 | TGTGCCAGCAGTTACTCTAGGGGATTGGCAGCTTTCTTT | CASSYSRGLAAFF
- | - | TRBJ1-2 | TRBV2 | TGTGCCAGCAGAAACGGGGGGGTTGGCTATGGCTACACCTTC | CASRNGGVGYGYTF
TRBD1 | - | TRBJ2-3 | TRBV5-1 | TGCGCCAGCAGCTTGAACCCTCCCAGGGGGAGTGGAGCAGATACGCAGTATTTT | CASSLNPPRGSGADTQYF
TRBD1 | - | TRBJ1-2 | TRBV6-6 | TGTGCCAGCAGTTTGGACCCGGACAGGACAACGGCCAGCTACACCTTC | CASSLDPDRTTASYTF
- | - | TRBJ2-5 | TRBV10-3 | TGTGCCATCAGTGAGTCCGACAGAACCCAGTACTTC | CAISESDRTQYF
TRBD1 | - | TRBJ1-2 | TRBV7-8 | TGTGCCAGCAGCTTAGGTCGGCAGGGGGCCACTGGCTACACCTTC | CASSLGRQGATGYTF
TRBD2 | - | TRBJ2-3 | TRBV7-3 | TGTGCCAGCAGCTTAAGGGCGGGGGGGCCAGATACGCAGTATTTT | CASSLRAGGPDTQYF
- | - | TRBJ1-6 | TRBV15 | TGTGCCACCAGCAGAGCTGCGGACAGCGGCTCACCCCTCCACTTT | CATSRAADSGSPLHF
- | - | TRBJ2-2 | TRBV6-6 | TGTGCCAGCAGTGTAGAATACGGGGAGCTGTTTTTT | CASSVEYGELFF
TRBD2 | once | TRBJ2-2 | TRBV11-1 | TGTGCCAGCAGGGGGAGGGCGAACACCGGGGAGCTGTTTTTT | CASRGRANTGELFF
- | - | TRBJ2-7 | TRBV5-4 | TGTGCCAGCAGCTTGGGGCTAGCAGACAACGAGCAGTACTTC | CASSLGLADNEQYF
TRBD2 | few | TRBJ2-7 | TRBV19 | TGTGCCACCAGGACTAGCGGTACCTACGAGCAGTACTTC | CATRTSGTYEQYF
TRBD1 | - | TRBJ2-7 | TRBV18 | TGTGCCAGCTCGCGGAACAGGGGCGAGCAGTACTTC | CASSRNRGEQYF
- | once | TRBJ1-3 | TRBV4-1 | TGCGCCAGCAGCCGAATGGAGAGGGTTTACACCATATATTTT | CASSRMERVYTIYF